The 28 T cell receptor beta chains reported below all come from one sample, sequenced in a study of T cells in Graves' hyperthyroidism and ophthalmopathy. RNA transcripts were the template for amplifying TCR beta CDR3 regions. The TCR CDR3 was amplified in a first-round RT-PCR using the HTBI primer set. One entry per CDR3 protein, called by TCRdb with MiXCR from the multiplex PCR reads. The repertoire holds about 530,000 distinct CDR3 sequences, with 17% as singletons. The specimen sequenced was blood. The receptors come from a woman aged 18 to 35 with Graves' ophthalmopathy.

This clonotype occurred a few times. V gene TRBV29-1 combines with J gene TRBJ1-1; D not certain. There are 13 residues in the CDR3. V lost 7 bases to trimming and J lost 1 base, with 13 bases between them. Per the germline V gene, CDR1 is SQVTM and CDR2 is ANQGSEA. The CDR3 spells CSASGLRNTEAFF. CDR3 DNA sequence: TGCAGCGCCTCCGGCCTTCGGAACACTGAAGCTTTCTTT.

At least ten counts were recorded for this clonotype. The V gene is TRBV13, the J gene TRBJ1-1, with a tentative D call TRBD1 (5 bases). V shed 5 bases and J shed 8 bases, with 15 bases lying between them. Germline CDR1 is PRHDT and CDR2 is FYEKMQ (reference sequence). There are 13 residues in the CDR3. Written as DNA, the CDR3 is TGTGCCAGCAGCCGTACGGGGACGGCCGAAGCTTTCTTT. It encodes CASSRTGTAEAFF.

There are a few counts of this clonotype. The chain couples TRBV6-1 to TRBJ2-2, with D unresolved. The CDR3 covers 15 residues. Germline V gene lookup returns CDR1 MNHNS and CDR2 SASEGT. Trimming pared 4 bases from V and 1 base from J, leaving 10 bases between. DNA for the CDR3: TGTGCCAGCAGTGTAAGACCAATGAACACCGGGGAGCTGTTTTTT. This codes for CASSVRPMNTGELFF.

The CDR3 nucleotides are TGTGCCAGCAGCAGTTATAGCGGGAGGAACACCGGGGAGCTGTTTTTT. Protein sequence: CASSSYSGRNTGELFF. The rearrangement links TRBV5-8 to TRBJ2-2, with 9 positions matching TRBD2. V shed 4 bases, J shed 1 base, and the junction held 5 bases outside the gene matches. CDR3 size: 16 residues. CDR1 SGHTS and CDR2 YDEGEE come from the germline V gene.

This clonotype showed up many times. The chain recombines TRBV6-2 or TRBV6-3 with TRBJ2-3; D is perhaps TRBD2 (5 bases). This CDR3 has 12 residues. Germline V gene data show CDR1 as MNHEY and CDR2 as SVGEGT. V lost 5 bases and J lost 10, with 13 bases in between. The CDR3, as DNA: TGTGCCAGCAGTAACGGGGTAATTCCGCAGTATTTT. Translated, it gives CASSNGVIPQYF.

This clonotype showed up many times. The rearrangement joins TRBV11-2 to TRBJ2-7, with 10 bases aligning to TRBD1. V lost 4 bases and J lost 3; bases outside the gene matches: 3. Looked up from germline, CDR1 is SGHAT and CDR2 is FQNNGV. This CDR3 region has 14 residues. Here the CDR3 DNA reads TGTGCCAGCAGCTACGGGACAGGGGTCTACGAGCAGTACTTC. This gives the protein CASSYGTGVYEQYF.

This chain links TRBV19 with TRBJ1-5, with D unclear. The CDR3 contains 15 residues. Looked up from germline, CDR1 is LNHDA and CDR2 is SQIVND (reference sequence). V lost 6 bases and J lost 0, with 12 bases in between. CDR3 bases: TGTGCCAGTAGGAGCCAAGTTTATAGCAATCAGCCCCAGCATTTT. Protein product: CASRSQVYSNQPQHF. Supplemented by reference TRBV19 and TRBJ1-5, the full variable domain reads DGGITQSPKYLFRKEGQNVTLSCEQNLNHDAMYWYRQDPGQGLRLIYYSQIVNDFQKGDIAEGYSVSREKKESFPLTVTSAQKNPTAFYLCASRSQVYSNQPQHFGDGTRLSIL.

This clonotype was observed at least ten times. This chain links TRBV18 with TRBJ2-3; no clear D. V lost 6 bases to trimming and J lost 2 bases, with 15 bases between them. CDR3 length: 15 amino acids. The germline V gene encodes CDR1 KGHSH and CDR2 LQKENI. CDR3 in DNA: TGTGCCAGCTCCCCAGGACCGGCTTACACAGATACGCAGTATTTT. It specifies CASSPGPAYTDTQYF.

CDR3 in DNA: TGTGCCAGCAGTTACTCGAGATGGGACGGTACTCAGCCCCAGCATTTT. Translating it yields CASSYSRWDGTQPQHF. This chain uses TRBV6-5 with TRBJ1-5; TRBD1 is a possible D gene (5 bases). Germline values: CDR1 MNHEY, CDR2 SVGAGI. V was trimmed by 0 bases and J by 6 bases, leaving 15 bases between them. There are 16 residues in the CDR3.

Ten or more counts support this clonotype. The chain recombines TRBV12-3 or TRBV12-4 with TRBJ2-7; 12 bases map to TRBD1. The CDR3 sequence is 14 residues long. V gave up 5 bases and J gave up 7 bases; unmatched junction bases: 6. The CDR3 reads CASSRGQGAGEQYF. As DNA, the CDR3 is TGTGCCAGCAGTCGGGGACAGGGGGCGGGAGAGCAGTACTTC.

In this sample, this clonotype turned up many times. V gene TRBV6-6 combines with J gene TRBJ2-1; the D gene is possibly TRBD2 (7 bases). The CDR3 runs to 14 residues. V lost 2 bases, J lost 6 bases, and 11 bases lay in between. The germline CDR1 and CDR2 sequences are MNHNY and SVGAGI (reference sequence). CDR3 region: CASSYGGGSNEQFF. As DNA, the CDR3 is TGTGCCAGCAGTTACGGGGGGGGCTCCAATGAGCAGTTCTTC.

The chain couples TRBV28 to TRBJ1-2; D is possibly TRBD1 (5 bases). Germline assignment: CDR1 MDHEN and CDR2 SYDVKM. V lost 6 bases, J lost 4 bases, and 12 bases lay in between. CDR3 length: 13 residues. DNA for the CDR3: TGTGCCAGCAGACTTAGGACAAGCTATGGCTACACCTTC. It translates to CASRLRTSYGYTF.

This clonotype has a count of ten or more. V usage is TRBV7-9 and J usage is TRBJ2-5; 8 bases agree with TRBD2. After removal of 5 bases from V and 4 bases from J, the junction contained 15 bases not matched to a gene. The CDR3 has 17 amino acids. CDR1 is SEHNR, CDR2 FQNEAQ, per germline (reference sequence). Here the CDR3 reads CASSPQQGRLAGETQYF. CDR3 coding DNA: TGTGCCAGCAGCCCACAACAGGGTCGGCTAGCGGGAGAGACCCAGTACTTC.

This clonotype was recorded at least ten times. This sequence joins TRBV12-3 or TRBV12-4 and TRBJ2-1; D remains ambiguous. V was shortened by 3 bases and J by 9 bases, with 6 bases between the two germline ends. This CDR3 spans 11 amino acids. CDR3 sequence (DNA): TGTGCCAGCAGTTTGATGAGTGAGCAGTTCTTC. Translation: CASSLMSEQFF.

This clonotype was counted only a few times. The V and J genes are TRBV20-1 and TRBJ2-1; maybe TRBD2 (5 bases). V lost 0 bases, J lost 0 bases, and 12 bases lay in between. This CDR3 comprises 16 residues. Germline V lookup: CDR1 DFQATT, CDR2 SNEGSKA (reference sequence). The CDR3 here is CSARDPRENSYNEQFF. For the CDR3, the DNA is TGCAGTGCTAGAGATCCGAGGGAAAACTCCTACAATGAGCAGTTCTTC.

The chain carries TRBV5-6 and TRBJ2-5; a possible D gene is TRBD1 (5 bases). The CDR3 loop spans 14 amino acids. Per the germline V gene, CDR1 is SGHDT and CDR2 is YYEEEE. Trimming took 3 bases from V and 1 from J, leaving 10 bases between them. The CDR3 is CASSSGHFQETQYF. In nucleotides, the CDR3 is TGTGCCAGCAGCTCCGGACACTTCCAAGAGACCCAGTACTTC. Complete variable domain (other parts from reference TRBV5-6 and TRBJ2-5): DAGVTQSPTHLIKTRGQQVTLRCSPKSGHDTVSWYQQALGQGPQFIFQYYEEEERQRGNFPDRFSGHQFPNYSSELNVNALLLGDSALYLCASSSGHFQETQYFGPGTRLLVL.

This sequence joins TRBV19 and TRBJ2-2, with 11 bases identical to TRBD2. This CDR3 has 16 amino acids. V lost 5 bases to trimming and J lost 1 base; unmatched junction nucleotides: 3. Germline V gene data show CDR1 as LNHDA and CDR2 as SQIVND (reference sequence). The CDR3 coding sequence is TGTGCCAGTAGTTCCGGGACTAGCGGGAACACCGGGGAGCTGTTTTTT. Protein sequence: CASSSGTSGNTGELFF.

This clonotype has at least ten counts. The chain combines TRBV9 with TRBJ2-7; D is undetermined. V shed 4 bases and J shed 3 bases, with 11 bases lying between them. Germline V gene data show CDR1 as SGDLS and CDR2 as YYNGEE. This CDR3 region has 13 residues. The CDR3 DNA is TGTGCCAGCAGCCCCCGCCCCCTCTACGAGCAGTACTTC. It yields the protein CASSPRPLYEQYF.

The rearrangement links TRBV28 to TRBJ1-6; D remains ambiguous. With 10 bases removed from V and 0 bases from J, the gap between germline ends came to 13 bases. The CDR3 spans 15 residues. CDR1 and CDR2 from the germline V gene are MDHEN and SYDVKM. The CDR3 here is CATNLESSYNSPLHF. In DNA form, the CDR3 reads TGTGCCACCAACCTCGAGAGCTCCTATAATTCACCCCTCCACTTT.

The chain is built from TRBV19 and TRBJ2-2; TRBD2 matches at 14 bases. Per germline, CDR1 LNHDA and CDR2 SQIVND (reference sequence). This CDR3 is built from 19 residues. V shed 6 bases, J shed 3 bases, and the junction held 12 bases outside the gene matches. CDR3 region: CASSENGGLAGVYTGELFF. The CDR3 nucleotides are TGTGCCAGTAGCGAAAACGGGGGACTAGCGGGAGTTTACACCGGGGAGCTGTTTTTT. The full variable domain, its missing parts supplied by reference TRBV19 and TRBJ2-2, is DGGITQSPKYLFRKEGQNVTLSCEQNLNHDAMYWYRQDPGQGLRLIYYSQIVNDFQKGDIAEGYSVSREKKESFPLTVTSAQKNPTAFYLCASSENGGLAGVYTGELFFGEGSRLTVL.

The table lists this clonotype with a few counts. The chain has TRBV5-1 and TRBJ2-1; possibly TRBD1 or TRBD2 for D (5 bases each). CDR1 is SGHRS and CDR2 is YFSETQ in the germline V gene. This CDR3 spans 15 amino acids. V dropped 6 bases and J dropped 10 bases, with 23 bases sitting between them. The CDR3, as DNA: TGCGCCAGCAAAGGGGCAGCCACTAGTGCTAGCGAGCAGTTCTTC. It specifies CASKGAATSASEQFF.

The chain employs TRBV24-1 and TRBJ1-5, with 10 bases lining up with TRBD1. The junction had 2 bases not matched to a gene; V was cut back by 5 bases and J by 2 bases. This CDR3 is built from 15 residues. CDR1 and CDR2 from the germline V gene are KGHDR and SFDVKD. Here the CDR3 DNA reads TGTGCCACCAGTGTTGGGACAGGGGGCAATCAGCCCCAGCATTTT. It translates to CATSVGTGGNQPQHF.

This clonotype was observed at least ten times. The V and J genes are TRBV6-1 and TRBJ1-2; D is uncertain. Germline loops: CDR1 MNHNS, CDR2 SASEGT. The CDR3 is made up of 14 amino acids. V lost 0 bases, J lost 4 bases, and 9 bases lay in between. In DNA form, the CDR3 reads TGTGCCAGCAGTGAAGCGGAGGGCGTCTATGGCTACACCTTC. This encodes CASSEAEGVYGYTF.

This clonotype was observed at least ten times. The J gene is TRBJ1-1, the V gene TRBV29-1, with TRBD1 matching over 10 bases. CDR3 length: 13 residues. V was clipped by 7 bases and J by 1 base; unmatched bases: 3. CDR1 and CDR2 (germline): SQVTM, ANQGSEA. In DNA, the CDR3 is TGCAGCGATGGACAGGGGGGGAACACTGAAGCTTTCTTT. It is translated as CSDGQGGNTEAFF.

This clonotype was observed at least ten times. The chain links TRBV6-5 to TRBJ1-5, with 7 bases matching TRBD1. The CDR3 spans 14 residues. V lost 4 bases to trimming and J lost 2 bases; unmatched junction nucleotides: 2. Germline-derived CDR1 and CDR2 are MNHEY and SVGAGI. The CDR3 DNA is TGTGCCAGCAGTTCTGGACAGGGCAATCAGCCCCAGCATTTT. It translates to CASSSGQGNQPQHF.

J is TRBJ2-1 and V is TRBV3-1; no clear D. The V gene's germline CDR1 is LGHDT and CDR2 YNNKEL (reference sequence). The germline V and J ends were trimmed by 0 bases and 0 bases, with 9 bases remaining between them. The CDR3 spans 16 residues. The CDR3 here is CASSQDRVTSYNEQFF. CDR3 DNA sequence: TGTGCCAGCAGCCAAGATCGAGTTACCTCCTACAATGAGCAGTTCTTC.

At least ten counts were recorded for this clonotype. This chain links TRBV7-2 with TRBJ2-5; TRBD2 matches at 11 bases. There are 14 residues in the CDR3. Germline CDR1 reads SGHTA; CDR2 reads FQGNSA. V lost 2 bases and J lost 4; bases outside the gene matches: 0. The CDR3 DNA follows: TGTGCCAGCAGCTTACTAGCGGGAGGAGAGACCCAGTACTTC. Translation gives CASSLLAGGETQYF.

This clonotype was detected many times. The rearrangement links TRBV7-2 to TRBJ2-3; D is unresolved. The CDR3 spans 15 residues. Trimming shortened V by 4 bases and J by 0 bases, and 11 bases separated the two germline ends. Germline V CDR1 and CDR2: SGHTA, FQGNSA. The CDR3: CASSSRTVSTDTQYF. For the CDR3, the DNA is TGTGCCAGCAGCTCCCGGACGGTTAGCACAGATACGCAGTATTTT.